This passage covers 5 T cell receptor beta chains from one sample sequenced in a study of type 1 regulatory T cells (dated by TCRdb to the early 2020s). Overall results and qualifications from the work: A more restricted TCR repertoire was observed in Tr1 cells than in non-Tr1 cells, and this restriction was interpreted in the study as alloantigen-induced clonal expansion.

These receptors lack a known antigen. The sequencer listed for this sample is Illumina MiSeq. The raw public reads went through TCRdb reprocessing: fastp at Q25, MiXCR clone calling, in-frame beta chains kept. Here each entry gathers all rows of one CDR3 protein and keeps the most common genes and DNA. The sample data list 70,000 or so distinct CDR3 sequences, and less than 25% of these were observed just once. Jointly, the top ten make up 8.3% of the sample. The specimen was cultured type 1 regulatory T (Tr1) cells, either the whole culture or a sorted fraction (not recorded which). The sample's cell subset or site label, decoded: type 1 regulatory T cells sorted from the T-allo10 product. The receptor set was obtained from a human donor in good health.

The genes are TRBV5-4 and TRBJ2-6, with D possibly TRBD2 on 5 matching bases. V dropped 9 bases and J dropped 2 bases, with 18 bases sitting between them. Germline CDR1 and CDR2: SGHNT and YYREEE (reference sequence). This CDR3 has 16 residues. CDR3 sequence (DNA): TGTGCCATCCAGGAAGGGAGAACCCCTGGGGCCAACGTCCTGACTTTC. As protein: CAIQEGRTPGANVLTF. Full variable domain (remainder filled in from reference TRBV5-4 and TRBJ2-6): ETGVTQSPTHLIKTRGQQVTLRCSSQSGHNTVSWYQQALGQGPQFIFQYYREEENGRGNFPPRFSGLQFPNYSSELNVNALELDDSALYLCAIQEGRTPGANVLTFGAGSRLTVL.

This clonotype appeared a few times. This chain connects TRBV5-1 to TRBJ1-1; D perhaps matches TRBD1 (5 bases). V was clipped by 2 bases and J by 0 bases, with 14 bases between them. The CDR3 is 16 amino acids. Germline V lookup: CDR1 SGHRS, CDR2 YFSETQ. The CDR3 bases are TGCGCCAGCAGCTTTATCGGTGGCAGGGTGAACACTGAAGCTTTCTTT. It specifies CASSFIGGRVNTEAFF.

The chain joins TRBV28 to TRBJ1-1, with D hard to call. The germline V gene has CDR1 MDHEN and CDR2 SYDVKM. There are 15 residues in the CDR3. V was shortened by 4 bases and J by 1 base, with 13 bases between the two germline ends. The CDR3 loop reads CASSSTTKGNTEAFF. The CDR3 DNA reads TGTGCCAGCAGTTCGACGACCAAGGGGAACACTGAAGCTTTCTTT. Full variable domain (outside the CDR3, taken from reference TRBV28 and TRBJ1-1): DVKVTQSSRYLVKRTGEKVFLECVQDMDHENMFWYRQDPGLGLRLIYFSYDVKMKEKGDIPEGYSVSREKKERFSLILESASTNQTSMYLCASSSTTKGNTEAFFGQGTRLTVV.

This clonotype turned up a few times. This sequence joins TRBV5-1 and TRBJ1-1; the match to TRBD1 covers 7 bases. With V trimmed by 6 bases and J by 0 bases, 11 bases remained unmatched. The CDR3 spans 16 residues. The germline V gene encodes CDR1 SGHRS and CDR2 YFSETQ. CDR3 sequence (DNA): TGCGCCAGCACCGAGGCAGGGGGGAAGTTGAACACTGAAGCTTTCTTT. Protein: CASTEAGGKLNTEAFF.

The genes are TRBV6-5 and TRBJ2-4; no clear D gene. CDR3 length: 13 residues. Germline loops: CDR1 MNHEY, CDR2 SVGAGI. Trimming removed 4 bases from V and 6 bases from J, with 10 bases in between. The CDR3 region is CASSSPWGNIQYF. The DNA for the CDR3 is TGTGCCAGCAGTTCCCCATGGGGAAACATTCAGTACTTC.